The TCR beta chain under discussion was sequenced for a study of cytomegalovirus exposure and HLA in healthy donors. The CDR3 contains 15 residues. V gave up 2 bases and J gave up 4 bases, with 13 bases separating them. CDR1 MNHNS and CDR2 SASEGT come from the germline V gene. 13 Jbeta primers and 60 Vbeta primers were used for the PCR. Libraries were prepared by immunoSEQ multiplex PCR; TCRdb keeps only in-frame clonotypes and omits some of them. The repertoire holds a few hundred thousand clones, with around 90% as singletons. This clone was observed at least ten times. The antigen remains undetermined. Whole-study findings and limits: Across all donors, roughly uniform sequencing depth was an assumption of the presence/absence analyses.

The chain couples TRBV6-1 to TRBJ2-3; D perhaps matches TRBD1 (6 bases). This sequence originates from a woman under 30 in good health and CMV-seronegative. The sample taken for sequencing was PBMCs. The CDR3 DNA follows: TGTGCCAGCAGTGAAATGGGGGCCGGCCCAGATACGCAGTATTTT. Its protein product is CASSEMGAGPDTQYF.